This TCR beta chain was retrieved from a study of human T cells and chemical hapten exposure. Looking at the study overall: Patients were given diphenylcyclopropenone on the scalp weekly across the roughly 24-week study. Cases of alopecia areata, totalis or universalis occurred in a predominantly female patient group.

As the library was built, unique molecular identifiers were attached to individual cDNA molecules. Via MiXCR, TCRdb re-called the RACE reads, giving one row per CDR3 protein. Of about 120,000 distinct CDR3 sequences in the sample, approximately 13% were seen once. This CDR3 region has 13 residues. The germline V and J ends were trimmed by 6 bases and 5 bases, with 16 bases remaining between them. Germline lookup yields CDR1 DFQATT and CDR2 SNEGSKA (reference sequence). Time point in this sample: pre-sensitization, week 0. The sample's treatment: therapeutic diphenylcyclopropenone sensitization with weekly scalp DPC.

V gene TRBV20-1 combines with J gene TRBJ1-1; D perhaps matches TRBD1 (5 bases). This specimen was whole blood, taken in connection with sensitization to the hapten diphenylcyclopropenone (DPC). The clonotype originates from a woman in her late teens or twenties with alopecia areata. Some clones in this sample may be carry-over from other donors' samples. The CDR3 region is CSASLGGGTEAFF. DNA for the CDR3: TGCAGTGCCTCCCTGGGGGGGGGGACTGAAGCTTTCTTT.